At least ten counts were recorded for the clone carrying this T cell receptor (beta chain). The data originate from a study of regulatory T cells in long-lasting Graves disease. The CDR3 is 17 amino acids. J gave up 2 bases and V 2 bases, and 11 bases lay outside the gene matches. The germline V gene has CDR1 SGHRS and CDR2 YFSETQ. Arm-PCR with iRepertoire HTBI primers amplified the CDR3 regions for these TCR beta libraries. TCRdb redid the calling of the multiplex PCR reads with MiXCR, one entry per CDR3 protein. The sample records roughly 380,000 distinct CDR3 sequences, 15% to 19% being singletons. As for time point: newly diagnosed GD, antithyroid drugs for less than 3 months. Making the TCR library involved RNA that had been extracted from PBMCs. Roughly 9.5-milliliter peripheral blood samples went into EDTA tubes.

The TCR originated in a female donor with Graves disease. The chain employs TRBV5-1 and TRBJ2-3, with 7 bases lining up with TRBD2. Sequenced here: peripheral blood mononuclear cells (PBMCs), sampled at new diagnosis, from a patient treated with antithyroid drugs. CDR3 residues: CASSFTFWTRVTDTQYF. CDR3 DNA: TGCGCCAGCAGCTTCACCTTCTGGACTAGGGTCACAGATACGCAGTATTTT. The full variable domain, its missing parts supplied by reference TRBV5-1 and TRBJ2-3, is KAGVTQTPRYLIKTRGQQVTLSCSPISGHRSVSWYQQTPGQGLQFLFEYFSETQRNKGNFPGRFSGRQFSNSRSEMNVSTLELGDSALYLCASSFTFWTRVTDTQYFGPGTRLTVL.